The 24 T cell receptor beta chains presented below share a single source sample, sequenced in a study of blood T cell repertoires in COVID-19. The table came from immunoSEQ multiplex PCR; TCRdb's copy has only in-frame clones and leaves some out. The sample carries some 270,000 clones, nearly 90% recorded once. Material for sequencing was peripheral blood. Every receptor here comes from a woman between 40 and 55 years old who had recovered from COVID-19.

The chain employs TRBV14 and TRBJ1-1, with TRBD1 identical over 8 bases. The CDR3 spans 15 residues. V shed 1 base and J 6 bases; nucleotides not matched to a gene: 7. Germline values: CDR1 SGHDN, CDR2 FVKESK. Here the CDR3 DNA reads TGTGCCAGCAGCCAAGGCCGCGCAGGGGGCTCTGAAGCTTTCTTT. This encodes CASSQGRAGGSEAFF.

The V gene is TRBV2, the J gene TRBJ1-6, with TRBD1 matching over 7 bases. Germline values: CDR1 SNHLY, CDR2 FYNNEI. V shed 7 bases, J shed 7 bases, and the junction held 7 bases outside the gene matches. The CDR3 sequence is 14 residues long. The CDR3 is CASIQQGRNSPLHF. For the CDR3, the DNA is TGTGCCAGCATACAACAGGGGAGGAATTCACCCCTCCACTTT.

This clone was counted once. V gene TRBV7-6 combines with J gene TRBJ1-4, with D possibly TRBD1 on 6 matching bases. The CDR3 runs 15 residues. The germline V and J ends were trimmed by 7 bases and 6 bases, with 18 bases remaining between them. The germline V gene encodes CDR1 SGHVS and CDR2 FNYEAQ. The CDR3 DNA reads as TGTGCCAGCAAACGACAGGATTTGGTCGATGAAAAACTGTTTTTT. It translates to CASKRQDLVDEKLFF.

This chain joins TRBV6-4 and TRBJ2-3; 7 nucleotides match TRBD2. Germline V CDR1 and CDR2: MRHNA, SNTAGT. Trimming at V came to 3 bases and at J to 3 bases, leaving 3 bases not matched to a gene. The CDR3 is made up of 14 amino acids. The CDR3 here is CASSEVGGTDTQYF. CDR3 in DNA: TGTGCCAGCAGTGAAGTGGGGGGGACAGATACGCAGTATTTT.

Only one count was recorded for this clone. The rearrangement links TRBV7-9 to TRBJ2-7; perhaps TRBD1 as D (6 bases). From germline, CDR1 is SEHNR and CDR2 FQNEAQ (reference sequence). The CDR3 extends over 13 amino acids. Trimming took off 5 bases at V and 6 bases at J, with 14 bases between the two ends. Here the CDR3 reads CASSEAGTPEQYF. DNA of the CDR3: TGTGCCAGCAGCGAAGCCGGGACACCCGAGCAGTACTTC.

This clone has a handful of counts. The V gene is TRBV30, the J gene TRBJ2-1; 8 nucleotides match TRBD2. The CDR3 is 14 residues long. V lost 7 bases, J lost 3 bases, and 8 bases stayed unmatched. The germline gives CDR1 GTSNPN, CDR2 SVGIG (reference sequence). In DNA form, the CDR3 reads TGTGCCTCTACCTCAGCGGGAGACTACAATGAGCAGTTCTTC. Translating it yields CASTSAGDYNEQFF.

The genes are TRBV5-5 and TRBJ1-6; tentative D call: TRBD1 (5 bases). Looked up from germline, CDR1 is SGHKS and CDR2 is YYEKEE (reference sequence). V was cut by 1 base and J by 7 bases, with 15 bases left in between. This CDR3 has 16 amino acids. The CDR3 reads CASSLSAGRRNSPLHF. In nucleotides, the CDR3 is TGTGCCAGCAGCTTGTCGGCAGGGAGGAGAAATTCACCCCTCCACTTT.

The CDR3 here is CASSNRVANTIYF. The CDR3 bases are TGTGCCAGCAGTAACAGGGTCGCAAACACCATATATTTT. The V and J genes are TRBV6-5 and TRBJ1-3; TRBD1 is a possible D gene (6 bases). V was shortened by 5 bases and J by 6 bases, with 11 bases between the two germline ends. Germline V CDR1 and CDR2: MNHEY, SVGAGI. The CDR3 totals 13 residues.

The chain combines TRBV14 with TRBJ2-1, with D perhaps matching TRBD1 (5 bases). Germline V gene data show CDR1 as SGHDN and CDR2 as FVKESK. V lost 3 bases and J lost 6, with 18 bases in between. The CDR3 covers 16 residues. CDR3 coding DNA: TGTGCCAGCAGCCACAATCAGGGCGTAATCCCCAATGAGCAGTTCTTC. Its protein product is CASSHNQGVIPNEQFF.

The chain uses TRBV5-8 and TRBJ2-3; no definite D call. The CDR3 is 12 amino acids. Germline V gene lookup returns CDR1 SGHTS and CDR2 YDEGEE. With 6 bases removed from V and 2 bases from J, the gap between germline ends came to 7 bases. The CDR3 reads CASIRATDTQYF. CDR3 DNA sequence: TGTGCCAGCATTAGAGCCACAGATACGCAGTATTTT.

The rearrangement uses TRBV7-8 and TRBJ1-1, with 10 bases that match TRBD1. The V gene end was trimmed by 3 bases and the J gene end by 4 bases; junction bases not matched to a gene: 5. Germline V gene sequence: CDR1 SGHVS, CDR2 FQNEAQ. The length of the CDR3 is 15 residues. This CDR3 reads CASSFHGTGVTEAFF. CDR3 in DNA: TGTGCCAGCAGCTTCCACGGGACAGGGGTCACTGAAGCTTTCTTT.

The rearrangement links TRBV9 to TRBJ2-2, with D possibly matching TRBD2 (5 bases). The CDR3 is made up of 14 amino acids. Looked up from germline, CDR1 is SGDLS and CDR2 is YYNGEE. The V and J ends lost 3 bases and 2 bases respectively, with 8 bases between them. In nucleotides, the CDR3 is TGTGCCAGCAGCGGAGGACTTAACACCGGGGAGCTGTTTTTT. Translating it yields CASSGGLNTGELFF.

The chain joins TRBV7-3 to TRBJ2-3; D gene ambiguous. The CDR3 is 14 residues long. CDR1 and CDR2 (germline): SGHTA, FQGTGA. V dropped 3 bases and J dropped 0 bases, with 7 bases sitting between them. CDR3 amino acids: CASSFTGSTDTQYF. The CDR3 coding sequence is TGTGCCAGCAGCTTCACGGGTAGCACAGATACGCAGTATTTT.

V usage is TRBV19 and J usage is TRBJ2-7; no definite D call. The CDR3 consists of 11 residues. The V end lost 4 bases, the J end lost 2 bases, and 3 bases lay between the germline ends. Germline V gene lookup returns CDR1 LNHDA and CDR2 SQIVND (reference sequence). CDR3 DNA: TGTGCCAGTAGTAACACCTACGAGCAGTACTTC. It translates to CASSNTYEQYF.

The CDR3 is CASSLDWASPLHF. The CDR3 DNA reads TGTGCCAGCAGCTTAGACTGGGCTTCACCCCTCCACTTT. The rearrangement links TRBV9 to TRBJ1-6; no definite D call. CDR1 and CDR2 from the germline V gene are SGDLS and YYNGEE. V was cut by 4 bases and J by 9 bases, with 11 bases left in between. This CDR3 comprises 13 residues.

This sequence joins TRBV3-1 (or the pseudogene TRBV3-2) and TRBJ1-1, with no clear D. V gave up 2 bases and J gave up 6 bases, with 4 bases separating them. The CDR3 consists of 11 residues. CDR1 and CDR2 from the germline V gene are LGHDT and YNNKEL (reference sequence). The chain's CDR3 is CASSQYSEAFF. Written as DNA, the CDR3 is TGTGCCAGCAGCCAATACTCTGAAGCTTTCTTT.

The sample holds a few counts of this clone. Here the CDR3 reads CASSESGRGVTEAFF. CDR3 DNA sequence: TGTGCCAGCAGCGAGAGCGGGCGTGGGGTGACTGAAGCTTTCTTT. The gene calls are TRBV5-4 and TRBJ1-1; D is uncertain. V lost 4 bases, J lost 5 bases, and 18 bases lay in between. The CDR3 contains 15 residues. Germline CDR1 and CDR2: SGHNT and YYREEE (reference sequence).

This chain joins TRBV11-1 and TRBJ2-3; D remains unclear. Germline values: CDR1 SGHAT, CDR2 FQDESV (reference sequence). The CDR3 has 14 amino acids. With 0 bases removed from V and 1 base from J, the gap between germline ends came to 5 bases. The CDR3 nucleotides read TGTGCCAGCAGCTTAGCGGGCCGCACAGATACGCAGTATTTT. Amino acid sequence: CASSLAGRTDTQYF. Filled out from reference TRBV11-1 and TRBJ2-3, the complete variable domain reads EAEVAQSPRYKITEKSQAVAFWCDPISGHATLYWYRQILGQGPELLVQFQDESVVDDSQLPKDRFSAERLKGVDSTLKIQPAELGDSAMYLCASSLAGRTDTQYFGPGTRLTVL.

The chain combines TRBV27 with TRBJ1-1, with D maybe TRBD1 (6 bases). V lost 8 bases to trimming and J lost 4 bases, with 17 bases between them. This CDR3 comprises 14 residues. From germline, CDR1 is MNHEY and CDR2 SMNVEV (reference sequence). CDR3 coding DNA: TGTGCCAGCGGGTTGGGGGGGCGTAGCACTGAAGCTTTCTTT. Amino acid sequence: CASGLGGRSTEAFF.

The V gene is TRBV12-1, the J gene TRBJ2-6; the D call in the table, TRBD1, was not verified against the DNA. TRBV12-1 represents a pseudogene. The CDR3 covers 18 residues. Here the CDR3 reads CASSSQGGFPAGANVLTF. The DNA of the CDR3 is TGTGCCAGCAGCTCTCAGGGGGGATTTCCTGCTGGGGCCAACGTCCTGACTTTC.

The chain recombines TRBV7-3 with TRBJ2-2; D might be TRBD2 (6 bases). In germline, CDR1 is SGHTA, CDR2 FQGTGA. The CDR3 is 14 residues long. V gave up 5 bases and J gave up 6 bases, with 13 bases separating them. The CDR3 is CASSQGSGAGELFF. The CDR3 nucleotides are TGTGCCAGCAGCCAAGGATCGGGGGCCGGGGAGCTGTTTTTT.

The chain uses TRBV10-3 and TRBJ1-1; no clear D gene. Germline V lookup: CDR1 ENHRY, CDR2 SYGVKD. V gave up 6 bases and J gave up 7 bases, with 15 bases separating them. This CDR3 contains 13 residues. CDR3 nucleotide sequence: TGTGCCATCAGGTTAAACGCGGAGGGTGAAGCTTTCTTT. It translates to CAIRLNAEGEAFF.

The rearrangement joins TRBV28 to TRBJ1-4; TRBD1 might be the D (6 bases). Germline assignment: CDR1 MDHEN and CDR2 SYDVKM. The CDR3 is made up of 14 amino acids. V lost 5 bases and J 16 bases, leaving 23 bases between the germline ends. The CDR3 nucleotides are TGTGCCAGCAGTCCAGGGACACCTATAATGACTGGGTTTTTT. Encoded protein: CASSPGTPIMTGFF.

This chain links TRBV11-3 with TRBJ2-1; D might be TRBD2 (6 bases). The length of the CDR3 is 12 residues. V lost 5 bases and J lost 10, with 12 bases in between. CDR1 is SGHNT, CDR2 YENEEA, per germline. Written as DNA, the CDR3 is TGTGCCAGCAGCCCGGGACTTTTGGAGCAGTTCTTC. Translated: CASSPGLLEQFF.